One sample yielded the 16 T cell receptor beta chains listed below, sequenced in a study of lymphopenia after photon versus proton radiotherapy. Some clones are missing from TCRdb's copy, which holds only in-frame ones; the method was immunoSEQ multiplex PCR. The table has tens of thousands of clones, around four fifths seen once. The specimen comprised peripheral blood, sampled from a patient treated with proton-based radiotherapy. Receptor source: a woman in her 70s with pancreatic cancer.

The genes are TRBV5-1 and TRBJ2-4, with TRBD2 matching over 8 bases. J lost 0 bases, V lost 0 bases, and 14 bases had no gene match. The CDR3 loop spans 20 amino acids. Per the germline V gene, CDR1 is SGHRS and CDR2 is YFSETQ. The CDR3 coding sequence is TGCGCCAGCAGCTTGGATGGAGGAGCGGGAGTGGTCCTAGCCAAAAACATTCAGTACTTC. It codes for CASSLDGGAGVVLAKNIQYF.

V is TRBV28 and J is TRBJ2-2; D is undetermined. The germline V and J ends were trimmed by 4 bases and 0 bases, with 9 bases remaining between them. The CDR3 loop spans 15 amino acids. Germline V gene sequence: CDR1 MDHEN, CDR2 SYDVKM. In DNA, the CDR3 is TGTGCCAGCAGTTCATGGACCTCGAACACCGGGGAGCTGTTTTTT. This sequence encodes CASSSWTSNTGELFF.

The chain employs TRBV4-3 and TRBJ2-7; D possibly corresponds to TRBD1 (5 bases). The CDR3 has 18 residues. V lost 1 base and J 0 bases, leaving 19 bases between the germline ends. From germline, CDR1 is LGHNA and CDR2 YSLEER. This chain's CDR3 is CASSQGAWGADVSYEQYF. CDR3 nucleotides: TGCGCCAGCAGCCAAGGTGCGTGGGGCGCGGATGTCTCCTACGAGCAGTACTTC.

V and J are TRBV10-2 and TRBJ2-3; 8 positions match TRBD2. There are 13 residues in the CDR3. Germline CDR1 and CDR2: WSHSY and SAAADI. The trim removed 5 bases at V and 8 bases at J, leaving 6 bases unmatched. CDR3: CASSPGLAATQYF. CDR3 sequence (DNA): TGCGCCAGCAGTCCTGGACTAGCCGCTACGCAGTATTTT.

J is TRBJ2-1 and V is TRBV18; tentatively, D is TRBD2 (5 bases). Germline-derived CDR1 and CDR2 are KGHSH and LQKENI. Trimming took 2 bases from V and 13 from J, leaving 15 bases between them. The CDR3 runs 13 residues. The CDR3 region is CASSPDSSDIQFF. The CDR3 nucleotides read TGTGCCAGCTCACCAGATAGTAGCGATATCCAGTTCTTC. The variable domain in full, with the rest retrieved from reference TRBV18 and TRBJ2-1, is NAGVMQNPRHLVRRRGQEARLRCSPMKGHSHVYWYRQLPEEGLKFMVYLQKENIIDESGMPKERFSAEFPKEGPSILRIQQVVRGDSAAYFCASSPDSSDIQFFGPGTRLTVL.

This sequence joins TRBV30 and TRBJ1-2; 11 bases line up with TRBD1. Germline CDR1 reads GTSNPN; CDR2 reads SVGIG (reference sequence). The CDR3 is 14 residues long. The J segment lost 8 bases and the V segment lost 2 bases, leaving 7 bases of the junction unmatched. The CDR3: CAWSTGTGGLGYTF. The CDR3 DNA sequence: TGTGCCTGGAGTACCGGGACAGGGGGTTTGGGCTACACCTTC.

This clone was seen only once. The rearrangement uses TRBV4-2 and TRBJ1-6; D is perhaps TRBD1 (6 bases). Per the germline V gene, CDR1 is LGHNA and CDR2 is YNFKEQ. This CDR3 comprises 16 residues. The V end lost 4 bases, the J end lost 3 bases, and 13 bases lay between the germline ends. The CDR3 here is CASSRDTGIYNSPLHF. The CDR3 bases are TGTGCCAGCAGCCGGGACACGGGAATCTATAATTCACCCCTCCACTTT.

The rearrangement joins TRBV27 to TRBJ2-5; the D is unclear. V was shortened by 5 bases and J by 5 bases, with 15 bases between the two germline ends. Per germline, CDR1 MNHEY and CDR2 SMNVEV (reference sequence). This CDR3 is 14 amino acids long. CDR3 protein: CASSNQMSWETQYF. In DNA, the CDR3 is TGTGCCAGCAGTAACCAAATGTCGTGGGAGACCCAGTACTTC.

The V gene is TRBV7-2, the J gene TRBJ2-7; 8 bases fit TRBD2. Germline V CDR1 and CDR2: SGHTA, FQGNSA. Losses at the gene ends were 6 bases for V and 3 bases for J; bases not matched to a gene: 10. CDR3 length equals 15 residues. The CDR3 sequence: CASSPEVSGGYEQYF. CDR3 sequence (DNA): TGTGCCAGCAGTCCAGAGGTGAGCGGGGGCTACGAGCAGTACTTC.

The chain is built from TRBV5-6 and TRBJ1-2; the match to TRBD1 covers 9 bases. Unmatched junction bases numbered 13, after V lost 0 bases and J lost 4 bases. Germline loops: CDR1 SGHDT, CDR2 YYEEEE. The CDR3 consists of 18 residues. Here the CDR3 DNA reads TGTGCCAGCAGCTTGGTCTCGGGACAGGGAAGGGGACCCTATGGCTACACCTTC. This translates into CASSLVSGQGRGPYGYTF.

The CDR3 sequence: CACQWDRGGYTF. The CDR3 coding sequence is TGTGCCTGCCAATGGGATCGGGGTGGCTACACCTTC. This rearrangement joins TRBV30 to TRBJ1-2; D not resolved. The CDR3 has 12 amino acids. Germline assignment: CDR1 GTSNPN and CDR2 SVGIG (reference sequence). The germline V and J ends were trimmed by 6 bases and 7 bases, with 15 bases remaining between them.

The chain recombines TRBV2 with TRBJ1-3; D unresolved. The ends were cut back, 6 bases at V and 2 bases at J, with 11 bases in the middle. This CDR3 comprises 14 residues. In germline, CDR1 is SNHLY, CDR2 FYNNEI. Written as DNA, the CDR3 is TGTGCCAGCAGGGACCGTGTTGCTGGAAACACCATATATTTT. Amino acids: CASRDRVAGNTIYF.

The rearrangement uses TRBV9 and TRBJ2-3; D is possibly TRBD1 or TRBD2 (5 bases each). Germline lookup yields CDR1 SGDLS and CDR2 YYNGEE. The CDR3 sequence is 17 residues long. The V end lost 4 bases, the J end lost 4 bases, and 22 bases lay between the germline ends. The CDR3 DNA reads TGTGCCAGCAGCCCCCTGGGGGAGCCTTTGAGGGCAGATACGCAGTATTTT. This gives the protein CASSPLGEPLRADTQYF.

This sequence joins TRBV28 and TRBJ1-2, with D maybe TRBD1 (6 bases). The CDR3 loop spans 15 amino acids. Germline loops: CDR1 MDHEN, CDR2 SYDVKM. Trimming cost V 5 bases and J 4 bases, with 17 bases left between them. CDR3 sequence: CASSLPRGGSYGYTF. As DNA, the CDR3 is TGTGCCAGCAGTCTTCCACGGGGGGGCAGCTATGGCTACACCTTC.

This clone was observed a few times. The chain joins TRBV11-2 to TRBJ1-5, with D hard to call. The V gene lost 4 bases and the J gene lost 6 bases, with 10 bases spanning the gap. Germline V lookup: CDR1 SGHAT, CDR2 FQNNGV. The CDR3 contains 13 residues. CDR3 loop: CASSSEGGQPQHF. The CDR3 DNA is TGTGCCAGCAGCTCGGAGGGAGGTCAGCCCCAGCATTTT.

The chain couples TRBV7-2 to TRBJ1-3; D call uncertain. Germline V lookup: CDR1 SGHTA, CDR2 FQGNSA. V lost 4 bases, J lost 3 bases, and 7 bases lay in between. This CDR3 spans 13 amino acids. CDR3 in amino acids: CASSSTVGNTIYF. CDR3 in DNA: TGTGCCAGCAGCTCCACGGTTGGAAACACCATATATTTT.